Following are 21 T cell receptor beta chains from one sample sequenced in a study of cytomegalovirus exposure and HLA in healthy donors. With 60 Vbeta and 13 Jbeta primers, the PCR was carried out. The table came from immunoSEQ multiplex PCR; TCRdb's copy has only in-frame clones and leaves some out. The table has some 88,000 clones, roughly 71% seen once; the top ten hold 16%. What was sequenced was PBMCs. These receptors all come from a woman younger than 35 in good health and CMV-seropositive.

The chain carries TRBV18 and TRBJ1-2; D not certain. The germline V gene encodes CDR1 KGHSH and CDR2 LQKENI. The CDR3 sequence is 12 residues long. Trimming shortened V by 4 bases and J by 8 bases, and 11 bases separated the two germline ends. As DNA, the CDR3 is TGTGCCAGCTCACAGGAGGCGTCCGGCTACACCTTC. Translated: CASSQEASGYTF.

This clone has only a few counts. This same CDR3 is encoded by further DNA sequences in the sample. The chain employs TRBV2 and TRBJ2-2; tentative D call: TRBD2 (7 bases). The V gene's germline CDR1 is SNHLY and CDR2 FYNNEI. V was cut by 8 bases and J by 3 bases, with 13 bases left in between. CDR3 length: 14 residues. The CDR3 DNA reads as TGTGCCAGCGGGAGGGGGGGAGACACCGGGGAGCTGTTTTTT. It yields the protein CASGRGGDTGELFF. Variable domain in full (rest from reference TRBV2 and TRBJ2-2): EPEVTQTPSHQVTQMGQEVILRCVPISNHLYFYWYRQILGQKVEFLVSFYNNEISEKSEIFDDQFSVERPDGSNFTLKIRSTKLEDSAMYFCASGRGGDTGELFFGEGSRLTVL.

V and J are TRBV7-3 and TRBJ2-1; D is ambiguous. Germline V gene data show CDR1 as SGHTA and CDR2 as FQGTGA. V was shortened by 5 bases and J by 7 bases, with 12 bases between the two germline ends. This CDR3 is 13 amino acids long. CDR3 sequence: CASSASYSNEQFF. The CDR3 DNA is TGTGCCAGCAGCGCCTCCTACTCGAATGAGCAGTTCTTC.

The CDR3 nucleotides are TGTGCCACCAGGGCGGGGACCTCCATCTACAATGAGCAGTTCTTC. Protein: CATRAGTSIYNEQFF. This chain joins TRBV5-6 and TRBJ2-1, with a weak D call TRBD2 (6 bases). Trimming stripped 9 bases from V and 3 bases from J, with 19 bases between. CDR3 size: 15 residues. The germline V gene has CDR1 SGHDT and CDR2 YYEEEE. Looking up the rest from reference TRBV5-6 and TRBJ2-1 gives the full variable domain: DAGVTQSPTHLIKTRGQQVTLRCSPKSGHDTVSWYQQALGQGPQFIFQYYEEEERQRGNFPDRFSGHQFPNYSSELNVNALLLGDSALYLCATRAGTSIYNEQFFGPGTRLTVL.

This chain links TRBV5-8 with TRBJ1-5; 7 positions agree with TRBD1. The J segment lost 4 bases and the V segment lost 4 bases, leaving 11 bases of the junction unmatched. Germline V gives CDR1 SGHTS, CDR2 YDEGEE. This CDR3 is built from 16 residues. For the CDR3, the DNA is TGTGCCAGCAGCGACGAGACAGGGAGGTCTAATCAGCCCCAGCATTTT. This encodes CASSDETGRSNQPQHF. Variable domain in full (rest from reference TRBV5-8 and TRBJ1-5): EAGVTQSPTHLIKTRGQQATLRCSPISGHTSVYWYQQALGLGLQFLLWYDEGEERNRGNFPPRFSGRQFPNYSSELNVNALELEDSALYLCASSDETGRSNQPQHFGDGTRLSIL.

The V call is TRBV7-2, the J call TRBJ2-7; 8 positions agree with TRBD1. V lost 4 bases, J lost 3 bases, and 2 bases stayed unmatched. In germline, CDR1 is SGHTA, CDR2 FQGNSA. CDR3 size: 13 residues. The CDR3 protein is CASSSTGVYEQYF. Written as DNA, the CDR3 is TGTGCCAGCAGCTCGACAGGGGTCTACGAGCAGTACTTC.

V is TRBV29-1 and J is TRBJ2-1; a weak D match, TRBD2 (6 bases). This CDR3 is built from 13 residues. The germline CDR1 and CDR2 sequences are SQVTM and ANQGSEA. Between the trimmed V and J ends, which lost 7 bases and 2 bases, there was a span of 12 bases. CDR3 sequence: CSAGGGPYNEQFF. DNA of the CDR3: TGCAGCGCCGGGGGTGGACCCTACAATGAGCAGTTCTTC.

This clone was detected only a few times. J is TRBJ1-1 and V is TRBV28, with TRBD1 identical over 10 bases. The germline gives CDR1 MDHEN, CDR2 SYDVKM. CDR3 size: 15 residues. V gave up 3 bases and J gave up 5 bases; unmatched junction bases: 6. In DNA form, the CDR3 reads TGTGCCAGCAGTTTTCGGACAGGGGGTAAGACTGAAGCTTTCTTT. Its translation: CASSFRTGGKTEAFF.

The chain combines TRBV4-2 with TRBJ2-7; unclear D gene. Trimming pared 1 base from V and 3 bases from J, leaving 4 bases between. The CDR3 spans 12 residues. Germline lookup yields CDR1 LGHNA and CDR2 YNFKEQ. CDR3 sequence (DNA): TGTGCCAGCAGCCAAGGACACTACGAGCAGTACTTC. Its protein product is CASSQGHYEQYF.

The chain carries TRBV9 and TRBJ2-1, with TRBD2 matching over 9 bases. The trim removed 0 bases at V and 6 bases at J, leaving 4 bases unmatched. Germline V gives CDR1 SGDLS, CDR2 YYNGEE. The CDR3 has 15 amino acids. In DNA form, the CDR3 reads TGTGCCAGCAGCGTAGTCGCGGGAGGGCGCAATGAGCAGTTCTTC. Protein: CASSVVAGGRNEQFF.

CDR3: CASSSRPGRSSYEQYF. In DNA form, the CDR3 reads TGTGCCAGCAGTTCCCGACCCGGAAGGAGCTCCTACGAGCAGTACTTC. The chain uses TRBV27 and TRBJ2-7; D remains unclear. This CDR3 has 16 amino acids. The germline V gene has CDR1 MNHEY and CDR2 SMNVEV (reference sequence). Trimming removed 4 bases from V and 0 bases from J, with 16 bases in between.

This clone turned up a few times. V gene TRBV4-3 combines with J gene TRBJ1-4, with no clear D. Germline-derived CDR1 and CDR2 are LGHNA and YSLEER. V lost 6 bases and J 4 bases, leaving 18 bases between the germline ends. The CDR3 is 16 residues long. The CDR3 region has the DNA TGCGCCAGCAGATTCAGGAACAGCCTAATTAATGAAAAACTGTTTTTT. Amino acids: CASRFRNSLINEKLFF.

The CDR3 region is CASSLVTTGGDTQYF. CDR3 in DNA: TGTGCCAGCAGCTTAGTGACTACGGGTGGAGATACGCAGTATTTT. The V gene is TRBV7-9, the J gene TRBJ2-3; a possible D gene is TRBD2 (5 bases). The CDR3 spans 15 residues. The germline V gene encodes CDR1 SEHNR and CDR2 FQNEAQ (reference sequence). V was pared by 1 base and J by 5 bases, with 13 bases between.

The chain has TRBV5-1 and TRBJ2-7, with 7 bases fitting TRBD1. CDR3 length: 16 amino acids. Germline V gene sequence: CDR1 SGHRS, CDR2 YFSETQ. The V and J ends lost 5 bases and 0 bases, in that order; junction bases with no gene match: 11. The CDR3 spells CASRPWTGTSSYEQYF. CDR3 bases: TGCGCCAGCAGACCCTGGACAGGCACGAGCTCCTACGAGCAGTACTTC.

V and J are TRBV9 and TRBJ2-3; 10 bases line up with TRBD1. From germline, CDR1 is SGDLS and CDR2 YYNGEE. This CDR3 region has 17 residues. The ends lost 2 bases at V and 0 bases at J; junction bases unmatched: 6. CDR3 nucleotide sequence: TGTGCCAGCAGCGTCGGGACAGGGGCCACTAGCACAGATACGCAGTATTTT. Amino acids: CASSVGTGATSTDTQYF. Combining the CDR3 with reference TRBV9 and TRBJ2-3 gives the whole variable domain DSGVTQTPKHLITATGQRVTLRCSPRSGDLSVYWYQQSLDQGLQFLIQYYNGEERAKGNILERFSAQQFPDLHSELNLSSLELGDSALYFCASSVGTGATSTDTQYFGPGTRLTVL.

This chain connects TRBV7-9 to TRBJ2-5; 7 bases align to TRBD1. The CDR3 spans 15 residues. Germline trimming cut 5 bases from V and 5 bases from J; bases unmatched to any gene: 11. Germline V gene data show CDR1 as SEHNR and CDR2 as FQNEAQ (reference sequence). CDR3 loop: CASSPRQGWGETQYF. The CDR3 nucleotides are TGTGCCAGCAGCCCGAGACAGGGTTGGGGGGAGACCCAGTACTTC.

The rearrangement joins TRBV7-2 to TRBJ2-3; D perhaps matches TRBD2 (5 bases). The CDR3 is made up of 14 amino acids. Trimming took off 3 bases at V and 2 bases at J, with 9 bases between the two ends. Germline CDR1 SGHTA, CDR2 FQGNSA. The chain's CDR3 is CASSFTRDTDTQYF. The DNA of the CDR3 is TGTGCCAGCAGCTTCACGAGGGACACAGATACGCAGTATTTT.

The chain recombines TRBV18 with TRBJ1-3; 7 bases fit TRBD1. Germline CDR1 and CDR2: KGHSH and LQKENI. This CDR3 has 15 residues. The ends lost 5 bases at V and 0 bases at J; junction bases unmatched: 4. The CDR3 loop is CASSGGQTSGNTIYF. CDR3 coding DNA: TGTGCCAGCTCAGGGGGACAGACCTCTGGAAACACCATATATTTT.

CDR3 bases: TGCAGCGGGGGTGGGGGGGCTGGCTACGAGCAGTACTTC. Its protein is CSGGGGAGYEQYF. The rearrangement joins TRBV29-1 to TRBJ2-7; possible D gene TRBD2, 7 bases. Germline CDR1 reads SQVTM; CDR2 reads ANQGSEA. Trimming stripped 7 bases from V and 3 bases from J, with 16 bases between. The CDR3 covers 13 residues.

This clone was recorded only once. This chain connects TRBV7-2 to TRBJ2-7; D gene uncertain. Germline CDR1 and CDR2: SGHTA and FQGNSA. Trimming took off 1 base at V and 1 base at J, with 17 bases between the two ends. The CDR3 length is 17 residues. CDR3 protein: CASSLDKAAFGSYEQYF. CDR3 in DNA: TGTGCCAGCAGCTTAGATAAGGCGGCTTTCGGTTCCTACGAGCAGTACTTC.

The chain couples TRBV6-5 to TRBJ2-3; 8 bases are a match to TRBD2. The germline gives CDR1 MNHEY, CDR2 SVGAGI. With 6 bases clipped from V and 5 bases from J, the junction kept 10 bases outside the gene matches. CDR3 length equals 15 residues. CDR3 in amino acids: CASRSGGRLKDTQYF. The CDR3, as DNA: TGTGCCAGCAGGTCCGGCGGGAGGCTCAAAGATACGCAGTATTTT.